These T cell receptor beta chains were read from a single sample in a study of post-analysis software for immune sequencing data. From the PCR reads, TCRdb called clonotypes with MiXCR, one entry per CDR3 protein. The sample holds 400,000 to 500,000 distinct CDR3 sequences; 39% are singletons and the top ten take approximately 7.6%. Sequences were obtained from blood. Receptors originate from a girl aged 2 to 9 with multiple sclerosis. Both conserved end residues are part of each CDR3. The D gene is left open where the match is weak. A clone size is listed for some rows: how often the clone was seen (once, few, many), or a class if it is expanded.

NA,TRBV14,TRBJ1-2,NA,CASSQEPRQSWGDGYTF,TGTGCCAGCAGCCAAGAACCGCGGCAGTCATGGGGCGATGGCTACACCTTC
NA,TRBV28,TRBJ2-7,TRBD1,CASSLSLGQGTYEKYF,TGTGCCAGCAGTTTATCCTTGGGACAGGGGACCTACGAGAAGTACTTC
many,TRBV6-6,TRBJ2-7,NA,CASNGWGYEQYF,TGTGCCAGCAATGGGTGGGGGTATGAGCAGTACTTC
NA,TRBV5-1,TRBJ2-7,TRBD2,CASSPGLADHEQYF,TGCGCCAGCAGCCCGGGACTAGCGGACCACGAGCAGTACTTC
NA,TRBV7-2,TRBJ2-7,NA,CASSLALMVGDSGYEQYF,TGTGCCAGCAGCTTAGCGCTGATGGTGGGAGACAGTGGGTACGAGCAGTACTTC
NA,TRBV20-1,TRBJ2-1,NA,CSARGPYRVGEQFF,TGCAGTGCTAGAGGGCCCTATCGTGTTGGTGAGCAGTTCTTC
NA,TRBV4-1,TRBJ1-4,NA,CASSQARIIATNEKLFF,TGCGCCAGCAGCCAAGCCCGGATTATTGCAACTAATGAAAAACTGTTTTTT
NA,TRBV5-1,TRBJ2-5,NA,CASSLGGLTSSETQYF,TGCGCCAGCAGCTTGGGGGGACTGACTTCGAGCGAGACCCAGTACTTC
NA,TRBV11-2,TRBJ2-3,NA,CASSLQANTQYF,TGTGCCAGCAGCCTTCAGGCAAATACGCAGTATTTT
few,TRBV28,TRBJ2-7,TRBD1,CASSLRDRQSYEQYF,TGTGCCAGCAGTTTACGGGACAGGCAATCCTACGAGCAGTACTTC
NA,TRBV29-1,TRBJ1-5,NA,CSVVLENSNQPQHF,TGCAGCGTTGTGCTAGAGAATAGCAATCAGCCCCAGCATTTT
few,TRBV4-1,TRBJ2-7,NA,CASSQDGDGPPYEQYF,TGCGCCAGCAGCCAAGACGGGGACGGTCCCCCCTACGAGCAGTACTTC
NA,TRBV24-1,TRBJ2-1,NA,CATSDVQDPKQFF,TGTGCCACCAGTGATGTACAGGATCCAAAGCAGTTCTTC
NA,TRBV25-1,TRBJ2-3,TRBD2,CASSESSGPSTDTQYF,TGTGCCAGCAGTGAATCTAGCGGGCCTAGCACAGATACGCAGTATTTT
NA,TRBV20-1,TRBJ2-1,TRBD2,CSARVAGVINEQFF,TGCAGTGCTAGAGTAGCGGGAGTAATTAATGAGCAGTTCTTC
NA,TRBV20-1,TRBJ2-7,TRBD2,CSARVIGGTGNEQYF,TGCAGTGCTAGAGTTATCGGGGGGACTGGCAACGAGCAGTACTTC
NA,TRBV29-1,TRBJ1-1,NA,CSVVRAWNTEAFF,TGCAGCGTTGTGAGGGCCTGGAACACTGAAGCTTTCTTT
NA,TRBV9,TRBJ2-7,NA,CASSVSGTPRYEQYF,TGTGCCAGCAGCGTATCCGGGACACCCCGCTACGAGCAGTACTTC
few,TRBV6-1,TRBJ2-7,NA,CATRLEEGPYEQYF,TGTGCCACCCGATTGGAAGAGGGACCCTACGAGCAGTACTTC
NA,TRBV20-1,TRBJ2-3,TRBD2,CSAKRGLITDTQYF,TGCAGTGCCAAAAGGGGACTAATTACAGATACGCAGTATTTT
NA,TRBV5-1,TRBJ2-5,NA,CASSFTGQETQYF,TGCGCCAGCAGCTTCACAGGACAAGAGACCCAGTACTTC
once,TRBV5-1,TRBJ2-7,NA,CASSLLPISYEQYF,TGCGCCAGCAGCTTGTTGCCGATCTCCTACGAGCAGTACTTC
NA,TRBV12-3/TRBV12-4,TRBJ2-1,NA,CASRSTQGASYNEQFF,TGTGCCAGCAGATCCACACAGGGAGCGTCCTACAATGAGCAGTTCTTC
NA,TRBV10-3,TRBJ2-3,TRBD2,CAISDSSREGLLTQYF,TGTGCCATCAGTGACAGCAGTCGGGAGGGCCTCCTTACGCAGTATTTT
NA,TRBV10-3,TRBJ1-2,NA,CAISDGGYGYTF,TGTGCCATCAGTGACGGGGGCTATGGCTACACCTTC
NA,TRBV20-1,TRBJ2-1,TRBD2,CSARSYQGLAGGPQRSYNEQFF,TGCAGTGCTAGATCCTACCAGGGACTAGCGGGGGGGCCTCAGCGCTCCTACAATGAGCAGTTCTTC
NA,TRBV25-1,TRBJ2-4,TRBD2,CASSEGLAPKNIQYF,TGTGCCAGCAGTGAGGGACTAGCCCCAAAAAACATTCAGTACTTC
NA,TRBV20-1,TRBJ2-1,TRBD2,CSARPGTSDYNEQFF,TGCAGTGCTAGGCCCGGGACTAGCGACTACAATGAGCAGTTCTTC
NA,TRBV20-1,TRBJ2-3,TRBD2,CSARGAGGRTDTQYF,TGCAGTGCTAGAGGGGCTGGCGGGAGGACAGATACGCAGTATTTT
once,TRBV6-1,TRBJ2-7,NA,CASSDSYVDEQYF,TGTGCCAGCAGTGATTCCTACGTCGACGAGCAGTACTTC
few,TRBV7-8,TRBJ2-5,NA,CASSRVRGTETQYF,TGTGCCAGCAGCCGAGTTAGGGGGACAGAGACCCAGTACTTC
few,TRBV20-1,TRBJ2-5,NA,CSASQAYQETQYF,TGCAGTGCGAGCCAAGCTTACCAAGAGACCCAGTACTTC
NA,TRBV4-1,TRBJ2-4,TRBD1,CASSQTAVRGRAKNIQYF,TGCGCCAGCAGCCAAACAGCAGTCAGGGGGCGAGCCAAAAACATTCAGTACTTC
NA,TRBV7-2,TRBJ1-2,NA,CASSLTQLYGYTF,TGTGCCAGCAGCTTAACCCAGCTCTATGGCTACACCTTC
NA,TRBV13,TRBJ2-3,TRBD2,CASTLGGSTDTQYF,TGTGCCAGCACCTTGGGGGGGAGCACAGATACGCAGTATTTT
NA,TRBV11-2,TRBJ2-3,TRBD1,CASSIRQGSTDTQYF,TGTGCCAGCAGCATCAGACAGGGCTCCACAGATACGCAGTATTTT
NA,TRBV28,TRBJ2-6,TRBD1,CASSMNRGRSGANVLTF,TGTGCCAGCAGTATGAACAGGGGGAGGTCTGGGGCCAACGTCCTGACTTTC
few,TRBV20-1,TRBJ1-4,NA,CSARYPWDEKLFF,TGCAGTGCTAGATATCCGTGGGATGAAAAACTGTTTTTT
NA,TRBV6-2/TRBV6-3,TRBJ1-2,NA,CASSPRGGPTNYGYTF,TGTGCCAGCAGCCCCCGAGGAGGACCAACTAACTATGGCTACACCTTC
NA,TRBV12-3/TRBV12-4,TRBJ1-4,TRBD1,CASSFGQGIVVKKLFF,TGTGCCAGCAGTTTCGGACAGGGAATCGTTGTGAAAAAACTGTTTTTT
few,TRBV20-1,TRBJ2-7,TRBD1,CSARDRGLSYEQYF,TGCAGTGCTAGAGACAGGGGGCTCTCCTACGAGCAGTACTTC
NA,TRBV7-9,TRBJ2-1,TRBD1,CASSQIPGQGWDEQFF,TGTGCCAGCAGCCAGATACCGGGACAGGGGTGGGATGAGCAGTTCTTC
NA,TRBV20-1,TRBJ2-1,TRBD2,CSARAIPHRDYHNEQFF,TGCAGTGCTAGAGCCATACCCCACCGGGACTACCACAATGAGCAGTTCTTC
NA,TRBV7-2,TRBJ2-3,TRBD1,CASSLEMARGHGTQYF,TGTGCCAGCAGCTTAGAAATGGCCAGGGGGCATGGTACGCAGTATTTT
NA,TRBV7-2,TRBJ2-3,NA,CASGPPNLRGSTDAQYF,TGTGCCAGCGGCCCCCCCAACCTCCGGGGTAGCACAGATGCGCAGTATTTT
few,TRBV20-1,TRBJ2-2,NA,CSAVQGGETGELFF,TGCAGTGCCGTACAGGGTGGGGAAACCGGGGAGCTGTTTTTT
NA,TRBV29-1,TRBJ2-7,NA,CSVIFVAEAPYEQYF,TGCAGCGTTATTTTCGTAGCGGAGGCCCCCTACGAGCAGTACTTC
NA,TRBV7-2,TRBJ2-6,TRBD1,CASSLVWDSSGASVLTF,TGTGCCAGCAGCTTAGTTTGGGACAGCTCTGGGGCCAGCGTCCTGACTTTC
NA,TRBV12-5,TRBJ1-2,TRBD1,CASGLTQGALVLSKVNNYGYTF,TGTGCTAGTGGTTTGACACAGGGGGCCCTCGTCTTATCTAAGGTGAACAACTATGGCTACACCTTC
NA,TRBV4-1,TRBJ1-1,TRBD1,CASSGGTGVNTEAFF,TGCGCCAGCAGCGGGGGGACAGGGGTTAACACTGAAGCTTTCTTT
few,TRBV7-6,TRBJ1-6,NA,CASGLDRSYNSPLHF,TGTGCCAGCGGACTCGACAGGTCCTATAATTCACCCCTCCACTTT
NA,TRBV6-2/TRBV6-3,TRBJ1-5,NA,CASSSDRRSNQPQHF,TGTGCCAGCAGTTCAGACCGAAGGAGCAATCAGCCCCAGCATTTT
few,TRBV4-1,TRBJ1-2,NA,CASSPRLGTRGYTF,TGCGCCAGCAGCCCTCGGTTGGGGACAAGAGGCTACACCTTC
few,TRBV6-5,TRBJ1-2,TRBD1,CASTRRDRSNYGYTF,TGTGCCAGCACCCGACGGGACAGATCCAACTATGGCTACACCTTC
NA,TRBV11-1,TRBJ2-1,TRBD1,CASSLRLRQGGNEQFF,TGTGCCAGCAGCCTCAGGCTGAGACAGGGGGGAAATGAGCAGTTCTTC
NA,TRBV20-1,TRBJ2-4,NA,CSASRTGKNIQYF,TGCAGTGCTAGTCGGACGGGCAAAAACATTCAGTACTTC
NA,TRBV24-1,TRBJ2-4,NA,CATSDQKNIQYF,TGTGCCACCAGTGACCAGAAAAACATTCAGTACTTC